A single sample is the source of the 6 T cell receptor beta chains below, sequenced in a study of cytomegalovirus exposure and HLA in healthy donors. The PCR was carried out with 60 Vbeta primers and 13 Jbeta primers. Sequencing was performed with immunoSEQ multiplex PCR; in TCRdb, only in-frame clones are kept and a portion is missing. The repertoire includes more than 85,000 clones, 70% to 80% of them detected once, and approximately 3.3% sits in the top ten. The specimen was PBMCs. The receptors derive from a male donor in good health and CMV-seropositive.

The chain joins TRBV27 to TRBJ2-1; 8 bases align to TRBD1. With 6 bases clipped from V and 5 bases from J, the junction kept 6 bases outside the gene matches. Germline CDR1 reads MNHEY; CDR2 reads SMNVEV (reference sequence). This CDR3 is 14 amino acids long. CDR3 coding DNA: TGTGCCAGCAGCCGACAGGGGAGGAACAATGAGCAGTTCTTC. This codes for CASSRQGRNNEQFF.

The chain employs TRBV2 and TRBJ2-3; TRBD2 aligns across 9 bases. CDR3 length: 15 amino acids. The ends lost 1 base at V and 3 bases at J; junction bases unmatched: 2. In germline, CDR1 is SNHLY, CDR2 FYNNEI. As DNA, the CDR3 is TGTGCCAGCAGTGAAGTAGCGGGGGCAACAGATACGCAGTATTTT. It specifies CASSEVAGATDTQYF.

The chain carries TRBV6-5 and TRBJ1-1; a possible D gene is TRBD1 (5 bases). CDR3 size: 13 residues. The V gene's germline CDR1 is MNHEY and CDR2 SVGAGI. V shed 7 bases and J shed 10 bases, with 19 bases lying between them. The DNA for the CDR3 is TGTGCCAGCAATCTGGCCCCGAACAGGAGAGCTTTCTTT. Encoded protein: CASNLAPNRRAFF.

The chain employs TRBV19 and TRBJ1-4; D gene ambiguous. Germline-derived CDR1 and CDR2 are LNHDA and SQIVND (reference sequence). Trimming pared 2 bases from V and 5 bases from J, leaving 12 bases between. The CDR3 extends over 15 amino acids. The CDR3 coding sequence is TGTGCCAGTAGTATATCCGGCAGAGGGAATGAAAAACTGTTTTTT. Encoded protein: CASSISGRGNEKLFF.

The chain employs TRBV5-1 and TRBJ1-4; 7 bases match TRBD1. This CDR3 spans 15 amino acids. Trimming removed 3 bases from V and 5 bases from J; junction bases left unmatched: 7. Germline V gene data show CDR1 as SGHRS and CDR2 as YFSETQ. CDR3 in amino acids: CASSSAGTANEKLFF. Written as DNA, the CDR3 is TGCGCCAGCAGCTCCGCCGGGACAGCAAATGAAAAACTGTTTTTT.

The V and J genes are TRBV6-6 and TRBJ2-7; D possibly corresponds to TRBD1 (5 bases). V lost 2 bases and J 6 bases, leaving 20 bases between the germline ends. CDR1 and CDR2 from the germline V gene are MNHNY and SVGAGI (reference sequence). The CDR3 contains 16 residues. As DNA, the CDR3 is TGTGCCAGCAGTTACGACATTGGACACCGACCGGGCGAGCAGTACTTC. It encodes CASSYDIGHRPGEQYF.